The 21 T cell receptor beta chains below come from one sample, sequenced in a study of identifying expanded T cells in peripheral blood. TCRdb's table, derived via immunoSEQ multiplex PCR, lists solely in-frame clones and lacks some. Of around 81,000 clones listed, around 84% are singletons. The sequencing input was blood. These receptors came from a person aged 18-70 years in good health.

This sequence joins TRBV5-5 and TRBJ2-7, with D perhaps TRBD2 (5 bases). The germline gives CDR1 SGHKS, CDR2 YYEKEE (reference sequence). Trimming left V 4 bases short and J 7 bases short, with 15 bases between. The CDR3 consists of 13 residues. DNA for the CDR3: TGTGCCAGCAGCCAAGACCCATCGGGAGAGCAGTACTTC. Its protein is CASSQDPSGEQYF.

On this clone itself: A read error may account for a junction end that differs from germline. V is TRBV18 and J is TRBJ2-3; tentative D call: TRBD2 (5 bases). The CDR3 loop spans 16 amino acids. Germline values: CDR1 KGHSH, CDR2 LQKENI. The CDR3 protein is CASSPPSGETTDTQYF. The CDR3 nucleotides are TGTGCCAGCTCGCCACCGTCCGGGGAGACCACAGATACGCAGTATTTT.

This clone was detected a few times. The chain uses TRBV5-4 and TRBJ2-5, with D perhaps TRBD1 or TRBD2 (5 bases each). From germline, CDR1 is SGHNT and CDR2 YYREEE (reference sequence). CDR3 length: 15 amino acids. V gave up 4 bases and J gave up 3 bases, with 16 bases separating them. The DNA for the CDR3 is TGTGCCAGCAGCCATCGGGGACGGTTGGAAGAGACCCAGTACTTC. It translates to CASSHRGRLEETQYF.

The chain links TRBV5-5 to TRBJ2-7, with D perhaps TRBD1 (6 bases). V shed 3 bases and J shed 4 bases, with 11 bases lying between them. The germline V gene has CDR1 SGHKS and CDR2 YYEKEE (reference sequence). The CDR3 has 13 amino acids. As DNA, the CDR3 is TGTGCCAGCAGCTCAGCGAGGGGGTACGAGCAGTACTTC. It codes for CASSSARGYEQYF.

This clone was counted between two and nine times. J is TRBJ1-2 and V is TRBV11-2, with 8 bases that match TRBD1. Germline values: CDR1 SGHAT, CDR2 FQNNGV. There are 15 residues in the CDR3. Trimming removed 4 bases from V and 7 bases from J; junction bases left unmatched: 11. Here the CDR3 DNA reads TGTGCCAGCAGCTCCTACAGGGGGAATTCCCCTGGCTACACCTTC. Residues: CASSSYRGNSPGYTF.

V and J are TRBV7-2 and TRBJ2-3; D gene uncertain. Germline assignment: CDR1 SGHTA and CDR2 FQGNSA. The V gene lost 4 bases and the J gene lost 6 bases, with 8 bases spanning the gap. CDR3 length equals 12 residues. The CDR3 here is CASSSIGDTQYF. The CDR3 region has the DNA TGTGCCAGCAGCTCGATCGGGGATACGCAGTATTTT.

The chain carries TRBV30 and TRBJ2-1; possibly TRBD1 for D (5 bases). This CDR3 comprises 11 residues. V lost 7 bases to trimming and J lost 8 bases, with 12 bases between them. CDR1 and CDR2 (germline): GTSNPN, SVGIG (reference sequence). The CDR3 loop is CALSGQYEQFF. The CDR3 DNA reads TGTGCCTTATCAGGGCAGTATGAGCAGTTCTTC.

This CDR3 is CASSFIGGYTF. The DNA of the CDR3 is TGTGCCAGCAGCTTTATCGGAGGCTACACCTTC. The genes are TRBV5-4 and TRBJ1-2, with D hard to call. V lost 2 bases and J 8 bases, leaving 7 bases between the germline ends. Germline-derived CDR1 and CDR2 are SGHNT and YYREEE (reference sequence). The CDR3 has 11 amino acids. Full variable domain (remainder filled in from reference TRBV5-4 and TRBJ1-2): ETGVTQSPTHLIKTRGQQVTLRCSSQSGHNTVSWYQQALGQGPQFIFQYYREEENGRGNFPPRFSGLQFPNYSSELNVNALELDDSALYLCASSFIGGYTFGSGTRLTVV.

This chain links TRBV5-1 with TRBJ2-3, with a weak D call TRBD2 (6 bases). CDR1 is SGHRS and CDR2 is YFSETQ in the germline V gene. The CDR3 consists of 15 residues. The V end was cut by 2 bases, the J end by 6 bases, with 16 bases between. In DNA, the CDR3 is TGCGCCAGCAGCTTCGTGGGGGGAAATGCGGATACGCAGTATTTT. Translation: CASSFVGGNADTQYF.

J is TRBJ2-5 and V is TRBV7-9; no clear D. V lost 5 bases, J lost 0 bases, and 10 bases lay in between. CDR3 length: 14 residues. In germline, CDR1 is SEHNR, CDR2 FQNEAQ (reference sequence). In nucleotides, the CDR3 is TGTGCCAGCAGCCCCCTCTTTTACCAAGAGACCCAGTACTTC. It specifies CASSPLFYQETQYF.

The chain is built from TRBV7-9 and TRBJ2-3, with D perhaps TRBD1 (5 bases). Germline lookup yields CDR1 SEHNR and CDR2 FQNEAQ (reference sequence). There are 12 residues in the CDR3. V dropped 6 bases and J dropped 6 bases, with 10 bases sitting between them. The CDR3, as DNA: TGTGCCAGCAGTTCGTCAGGGGATACGCAGTATTTT. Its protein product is CASSSSGDTQYF. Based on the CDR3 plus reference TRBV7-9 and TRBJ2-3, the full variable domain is DTGVSQNPRHKITKRGQNVTFRCDPISEHNRLYWYRQTLGQGPEFLTYFQNEAQLEKSRLLSDRFSAERPKGSFSTLEIQRTEQGDSAMYLCASSSSGDTQYFGPGTRLTVL.

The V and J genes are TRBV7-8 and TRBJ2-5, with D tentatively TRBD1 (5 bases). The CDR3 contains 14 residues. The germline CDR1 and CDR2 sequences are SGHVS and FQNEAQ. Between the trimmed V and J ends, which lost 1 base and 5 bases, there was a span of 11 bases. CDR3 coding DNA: TGTGCCAGCAGCTTAGGACAGCTATATGAGACCCAGTACTTC. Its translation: CASSLGQLYETQYF.

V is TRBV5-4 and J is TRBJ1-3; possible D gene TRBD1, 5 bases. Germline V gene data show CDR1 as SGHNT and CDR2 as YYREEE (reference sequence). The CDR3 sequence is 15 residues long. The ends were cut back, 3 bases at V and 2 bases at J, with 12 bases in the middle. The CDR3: CASSYNWGAGNTIYF. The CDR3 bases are TGTGCCAGCAGCTACAATTGGGGGGCTGGAAACACCATATATTTT.

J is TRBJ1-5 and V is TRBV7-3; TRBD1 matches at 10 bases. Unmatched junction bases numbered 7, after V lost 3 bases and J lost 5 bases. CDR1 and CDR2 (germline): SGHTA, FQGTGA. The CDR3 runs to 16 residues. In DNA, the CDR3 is TGTGCCAGCAGCTTTGGTCCGGGACAGGGGTATCAGCCCCAGCATTTT. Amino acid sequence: CASSFGPGQGYQPQHF.

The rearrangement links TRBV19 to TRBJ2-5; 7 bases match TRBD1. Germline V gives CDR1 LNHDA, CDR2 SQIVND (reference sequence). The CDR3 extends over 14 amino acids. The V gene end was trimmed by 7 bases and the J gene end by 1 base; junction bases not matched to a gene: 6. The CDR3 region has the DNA TGTGCCAGTAACCCAGGGACAGCCCAAGAGACCCAGTACTTC. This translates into CASNPGTAQETQYF.

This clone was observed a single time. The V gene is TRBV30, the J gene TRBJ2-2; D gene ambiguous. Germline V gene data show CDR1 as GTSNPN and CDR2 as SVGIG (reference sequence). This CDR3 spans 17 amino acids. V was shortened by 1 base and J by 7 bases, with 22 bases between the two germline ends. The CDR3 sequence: CAWSDYWREDLGGELFF. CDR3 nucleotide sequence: TGTGCCTGGAGTGATTATTGGCGCGAGGATCTAGGCGGGGAGCTGTTTTTT.

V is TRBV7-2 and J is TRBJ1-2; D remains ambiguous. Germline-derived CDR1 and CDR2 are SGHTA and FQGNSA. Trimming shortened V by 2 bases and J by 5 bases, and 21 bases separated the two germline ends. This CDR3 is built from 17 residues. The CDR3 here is CASSLMRPATERYGYTF. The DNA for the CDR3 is TGTGCCAGCAGCTTAATGAGGCCAGCCACAGAGAGGTATGGCTACACCTTC.

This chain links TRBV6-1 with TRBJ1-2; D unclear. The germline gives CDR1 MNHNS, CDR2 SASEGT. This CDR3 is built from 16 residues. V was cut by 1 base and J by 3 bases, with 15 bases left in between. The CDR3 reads CASSEETNHPDYGYTF. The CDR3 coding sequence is TGTGCCAGCAGTGAAGAGACCAATCACCCAGACTATGGCTACACCTTC.

As DNA, the CDR3 is TGTGCCAGCAGTGCCGAGGGTACGAGTGGAGAAAAACTGTTTTTT. It translates to CASSAEGTSGEKLFF. V is TRBV6-5 and J is TRBJ1-4; no clear D. V lost 5 bases and J lost 8, with 18 bases in between. Germline-derived CDR1 and CDR2 are MNHEY and SVGAGI. CDR3 length: 15 amino acids.

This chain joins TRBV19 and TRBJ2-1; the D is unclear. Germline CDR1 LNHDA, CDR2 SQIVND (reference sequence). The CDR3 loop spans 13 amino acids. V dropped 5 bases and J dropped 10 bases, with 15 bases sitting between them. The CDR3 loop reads CASSPRPSTEQFF. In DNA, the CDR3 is TGTGCCAGTAGTCCCCGGCCGTCGACGGAGCAGTTCTTC. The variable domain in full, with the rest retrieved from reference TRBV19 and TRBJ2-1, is DGGITQSPKYLFRKEGQNVTLSCEQNLNHDAMYWYRQDPGQGLRLIYYSQIVNDFQKGDIAEGYSVSREKKESFPLTVTSAQKNPTAFYLCASSPRPSTEQFFGPGTRLTVL.

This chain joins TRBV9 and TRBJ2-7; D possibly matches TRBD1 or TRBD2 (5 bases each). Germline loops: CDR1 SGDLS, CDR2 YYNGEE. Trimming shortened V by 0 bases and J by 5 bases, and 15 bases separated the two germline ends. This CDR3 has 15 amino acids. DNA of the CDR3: TGTGCCAGCAGCGTAGGGGGACGTCGAGGGGACGAGCAGTACTTC. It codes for CASSVGGRRGDEQYF.